The following is a T cell receptor beta chain sequence with its context. Some clones are missing from TCRdb's copy, which holds only in-frame ones; the method was immunoSEQ multiplex PCR. The sample includes roughly 250,000 clones, 80% to 90% of them seen just once. These data come from a study of blood T cell repertoires in COVID-19. Germline CDR1 MGHRA, CDR2 YSYEKL. V was shortened by 0 bases and J by 8 bases, with 16 bases between the two germline ends. This CDR3 is built from 15 residues. Sequencing was done on a sample of peripheral blood. This sequence was found in a man between 40 and 49 years old with active or convalescent COVID-19. The V call is TRBV4-1, the J call TRBJ1-2, with a possible D match to TRBD1 (5 bases). CDR3 in amino acids: CASSQDWGGATGYTF. The CDR3 nucleotides read TGCGCCAGCAGCCAAGACTGGGGGGGAGCGACCGGCTACACCTTC.